This passage covers 21 T cell receptor beta chains from one sample sequenced in a study of human T cells and chemical hapten exposure. TCRdb reprocessed the RACE reads with MiXCR, giving one entry per CDR3 protein. The sample has around 300,000 distinct CDR3 sequences, about 7% seen once. The time point is: patch test 1, 2 weeks after DPC sensitization. Regarding treatment: therapeutic diphenylcyclopropenone sensitization with weekly scalp DPC. The material was whole blood, obtained in connection with sensitization to the hapten diphenylcyclopropenone (DPC). These receptors all come from a woman between 18 and 29 years old with alopecia areata. Some clones in this sample may be carry-over from other donors' samples.

To note about this clonotype: A clone one base away is much larger, so this may be a read error. The V call is TRBV9, the J call TRBJ2-3; D might be TRBD2 (5 bases). This CDR3 contains 16 residues. Germline CDR1 SGDLS, CDR2 YYNGEE. CDR3 DNA sequence: TGTGCCAGCAGCGTAGGACTTTCTCCTAGCACAGAGACGCAGTATTTT. This translates into CASSVGLSPSTETQYF.

The rearrangement links TRBV7-2 to TRBJ1-6; D is unclear. V was clipped by 4 bases and J by 12 bases, with 13 bases between them. This CDR3 has 13 residues. Germline CDR1 reads SGHTA; CDR2 reads FQGNSA. CDR3 DNA sequence: TGTGCCAGCAGCTACTCTCAGGAGGGACCCCTCCACTTT. Translating it yields CASSYSQEGPLHF.

This clonotype was observed a handful of times. The CDR3 does not end in the conserved phenylalanine or tryptophan, so this is likely a read error. The chain combines TRBV6-5 with TRBJ2-7, with D possibly matching TRBD2 (5 bases). Per germline, CDR1 MNHEY and CDR2 SVGAGI. The CDR3 sequence is 12 residues long. V lost 8 bases, J lost 7 bases, and 15 bases lay in between. The CDR3 DNA is TGTGCCAGCGGAGGAGAATCGGGAGAGCAGTACTTA. It is translated as CASGGESGEQYL.

In its sample, this clonotype was seen many times. The chain has TRBV7-2 and TRBJ2-1; tentative D call: TRBD2 (5 bases). This CDR3 has 15 residues. Germline loops: CDR1 SGHTA, CDR2 FQGNSA. Trimming shortened V by 1 base and J by 2 bases, and 9 bases separated the two germline ends. The CDR3 DNA reads as TGTGCCAGCAGCTTAGTCTCCGGGACCTACAATGAGCAGTTCTTC. Its protein is CASSLVSGTYNEQFF.

The chain employs TRBV2 and TRBJ2-6, with D possibly TRBD1 on 6 matching bases. V gave up 2 bases and J gave up 3 bases, with 8 bases separating them. This CDR3 region has 15 residues. CDR1 and CDR2 from the germline V gene are SNHLY and FYNNEI. In DNA form, the CDR3 reads TGTGCCAGCAGTGAACAGGGGAGTGGGGCCAACGTCCTGACTTTC. The encoded protein is CASSEQGSGANVLTF.

This clonotype showed up just a few times. V is TRBV20-1 and J is TRBJ2-3, with D maybe TRBD2 (6 bases). The V gene lost 3 bases and the J gene lost 0 bases, with 16 bases spanning the gap. The CDR3 is 16 residues long. Germline V gene data show CDR1 as DFQATT and CDR2 as SNEGSKA (reference sequence). The CDR3 DNA follows: TGCAGTGCTAGCCCTCCGGGACTTCCTAGCACAGATACGCAGTATTTT. Translation gives CSASPPGLPSTDTQYF.

V usage is TRBV5-1 and J usage is TRBJ2-5; 9 bases line up with TRBD2. Germline CDR1 SGHRS, CDR2 YFSETQ. The junction had 4 bases not matched to a gene; V was cut back by 2 bases and J by 2 bases. This CDR3 is 15 amino acids long. CDR3 bases: TGCGCCAGCAGCTTACTGCGGGGGGGACAAGAGACCCAGTACTTC. This gives the protein CASSLLRGGQETQYF.

The chain uses TRBV13 and TRBJ2-5; tentatively, D is TRBD1 or TRBD2 (5 bases each). The length of the CDR3 is 14 residues. V was shortened by 4 bases and J by 4 bases, with 13 bases between the two germline ends. Germline V gives CDR1 PRHDT, CDR2 FYEKMQ (reference sequence). The CDR3 loop is CASSSTKGRETQYF. CDR3 nucleotide sequence: TGTGCCAGCAGCTCGACTAAGGGGCGAGAGACCCAGTACTTC.

This clonotype is a singleton in its sample. V and J are TRBV6-6 and TRBJ1-2; 7 nucleotides match TRBD1. CDR3 length equals 14 residues. V shed 5 bases, J shed 9 bases, and the junction held 12 bases outside the gene matches. Germline V lookup: CDR1 MNHNY, CDR2 SVGAGI (reference sequence). In nucleotides, the CDR3 is TGTGCCAGCAGTCAAGGACAGGCGGGATCTCGCTACACCTTC. Amino acid sequence: CASSQGQAGSRYTF.

There are a few counts of this clonotype. This chain's CDR3 is CASSSDRRSNQPQHF. In DNA form, the CDR3 reads TGTGCCAGCAGTTCGGACAGGAGGAGCAATCAGCCCCAGCATTTT. This chain links TRBV2 with TRBJ1-5, with 7 bases identical to TRBD1. This CDR3 comprises 15 residues. Germline V CDR1 and CDR2: SNHLY, FYNNEI. V was pared by 5 bases and J by 1 base, with 5 bases of the junction left unmatched.

V is TRBV7-2 and J is TRBJ2-1, with D hard to call. This CDR3 comprises 15 residues. The germline gives CDR1 SGHTA, CDR2 FQGNSA. Between the trimmed V and J ends, which lost 4 bases and 2 bases, there was a span of 12 bases. The CDR3 loop is CASSSRQGPYNEQFF. CDR3 bases: TGTGCCAGCAGCTCAAGACAAGGACCCTACAATGAGCAGTTCTTC.

The rearrangement links TRBV12-3 or TRBV12-4 to TRBJ1-1; 8 bases are a match to TRBD1. The CDR3 contains 16 residues. V was pared by 1 base and J by 3 bases, with 7 bases of the junction left unmatched. DNA of the CDR3: TGTGCCAGCAGTTTAGGCAGGACAGGGCCCCACACTGAAGCTTTCTTT. Encoded protein: CASSLGRTGPHTEAFF.

This clonotype appeared a few times. V gene TRBV20-1 combines with J gene TRBJ2-2; D might be TRBD2 (7 bases). Per germline, CDR1 DFQATT and CDR2 SNEGSKA (reference sequence). V lost 3 bases, J lost 5 bases, and 10 bases lay in between. This CDR3 has 13 residues. The CDR3 loop is CSASGGPTGELFF. CDR3 in DNA: TGCAGTGCTAGCGGGGGGCCAACCGGGGAGCTGTTTTTT.

The chain uses TRBV6-2 or TRBV6-3 and TRBJ1-5; TRBD1 is a possible D gene (6 bases). Germline CDR1 reads MNHEY; CDR2 reads SVGEGT. This CDR3 is 13 amino acids long. V was pared by 4 bases and J by 7 bases, with 11 bases between. The CDR3 here is CASSSGQFQPQHF. DNA for the CDR3: TGTGCCAGCAGTTCCGGACAGTTCCAGCCCCAGCATTTT.

This clonotype was picked up many times. The chain has TRBV29-1 and TRBJ2-3, with D unresolved. The CDR3 has 13 residues. The germline V gene has CDR1 SQVTM and CDR2 ANQGSEA. V lost 6 bases to trimming and J lost 2 bases, with 12 bases between them. CDR3 coding DNA: TGCAGCGTGGCTGACCCATTCACAGATACGCAGTATTTT. As protein: CSVADPFTDTQYF.

A word on this clonotype: A much larger clone lies one base from this, so it may be a read error. The chain uses TRBV7-9 and TRBJ1-2; D gene ambiguous. Germline CDR1 SEHNR, CDR2 FQNEAQ (reference sequence). V was cut by 3 bases and J by 0 bases, with 5 bases left in between. This CDR3 comprises 13 residues. The CDR3 here is CASSLTPNYGYTF. The CDR3 bases are TGTGCCAGCAGCTTGACACCTAACTATGGCTACACCTTC.

This clonotype was detected only a few times. This chain uses TRBV12-3 or TRBV12-4 with TRBJ2-2; D remains unclear. Between the trimmed V and J ends, which lost 5 bases and 7 bases, there was a span of 5 bases. The CDR3 is made up of 11 amino acids. As DNA, the CDR3 is TGTGCCAGCAGTGAGCGCGGGGAGCTGTTTTTT. Protein product: CASSERGELFF.

V usage is TRBV2 and J usage is TRBJ1-5; D is perhaps TRBD1 (5 bases). The germline CDR1 and CDR2 sequences are SNHLY and FYNNEI. V lost 7 bases, J lost 4 bases, and 17 bases lay in between. CDR3 length: 15 amino acids. In nucleotides, the CDR3 is TGTGCCAGCAAGACCGGGGCCGGGGGGAATCAGCCCCAGCATTTT. This sequence encodes CASKTGAGGNQPQHF.

This rearrangement joins TRBV7-8 to TRBJ2-3; 8 bases are shared with TRBD2. Trimming cost V 5 bases and J 4 bases; bases outside gene matches: 11. The CDR3 is made up of 16 amino acids. The germline V gene has CDR1 SGHVS and CDR2 FQNEAQ. CDR3 bases: TGTGCCAGCAGCCCCCCCCCCAGCGGGGGCCCAGATACGCAGTATTTT. It encodes CASSPPPSGGPDTQYF.

The V gene is TRBV20-1, the J gene TRBJ2-2, with TRBD1 identical over 10 bases. V shed 1 base and J 3 bases; nucleotides not matched to a gene: 5. Germline CDR1 and CDR2: DFQATT and SNEGSKA (reference sequence). This CDR3 is built from 16 residues. CDR3 sequence: CSARAFGTGDTGELFF. The CDR3 DNA reads TGCAGTGCTAGAGCCTTCGGGACAGGGGACACCGGGGAGCTGTTTTTT.

The V gene is TRBV2, the J gene TRBJ2-1, with a tentative D call TRBD1 (5 bases). The CDR3 consists of 13 residues. CDR1 is SNHLY, CDR2 FYNNEI, per germline. V dropped 4 bases and J dropped 9 bases, with 13 bases sitting between them. The CDR3 DNA reads TGTGCCAGCAGTGTCAGACTTCAGGGTGAGCAGTTCTTC. It translates to CASSVRLQGEQFF.